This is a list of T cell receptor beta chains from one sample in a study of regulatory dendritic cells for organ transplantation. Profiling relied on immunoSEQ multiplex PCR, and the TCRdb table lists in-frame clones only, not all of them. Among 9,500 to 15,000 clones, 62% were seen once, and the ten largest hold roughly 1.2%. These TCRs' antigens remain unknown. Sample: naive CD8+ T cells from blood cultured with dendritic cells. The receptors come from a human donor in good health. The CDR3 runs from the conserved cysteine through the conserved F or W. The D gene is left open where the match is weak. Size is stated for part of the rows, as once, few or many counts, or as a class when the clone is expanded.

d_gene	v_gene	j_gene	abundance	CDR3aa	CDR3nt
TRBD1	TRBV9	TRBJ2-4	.	CASSVGTGIPLGKNIQYF	TGTGCCAGCAGCGTAGGGACAGGGATACCTTTAGGCAAAAACATTCAGTACTTC
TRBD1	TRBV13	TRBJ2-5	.	CASSFRGQKQETQYF	TGTGCCAGCAGCTTTAGGGGACAGAAACAAGAGACCCAGTACTTC
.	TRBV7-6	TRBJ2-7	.	CASSPGPSYEQYF	TGTGCCAGCAGCCCTGGGCCCTCCTACGAGCAGTACTTC
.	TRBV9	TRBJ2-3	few	CASSPGLTDTQYF	TGTGCCAGCAGCCCCGGACTTACAGATACGCAGTATTTT
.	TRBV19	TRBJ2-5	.	CASSAGTPQETQYF	TGTGCCAGTAGTGCCGGGACACCACAAGAGACCCAGTACTTC
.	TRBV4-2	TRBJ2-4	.	CASSQRRGTKNIQYF	TGTGCCAGCAGCCAGCGACGAGGGACAAAAAACATTCAGTACTTC
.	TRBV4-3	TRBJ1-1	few	CASSQDRAGHNTEAFF	TGCGCCAGCAGCCAAGATCGCGCAGGGCATAACACTGAAGCTTTCTTT
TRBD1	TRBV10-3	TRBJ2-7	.	CAISELSRRGGEEQYF	TGTGCCATCAGTGAGTTGAGTCGACGAGGGGGCGAGGAGCAGTACTTC
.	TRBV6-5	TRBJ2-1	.	CASSYSLLERQFF	TGTGCCAGCAGTTACTCGTTATTAGAACGGCAGTTCTTC
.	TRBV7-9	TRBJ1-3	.	CASSPQVDRSGNTIYF	TGTGCCAGCAGCCCCCAGGTTGACCGCTCTGGAAACACCATATATTTT
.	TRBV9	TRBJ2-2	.	CASSAEGQTPGELFF	TGTGCCAGCAGCGCCGAGGGACAAACCCCCGGGGAGCTGTTTTTT
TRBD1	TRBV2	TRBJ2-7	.	CATKWDRGTYEQYF	TGTGCCACCAAATGGGACAGGGGAACCTACGAGCAGTACTTC
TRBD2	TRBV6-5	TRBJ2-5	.	CASSYSTSGQETQYF	TGTGCCAGCAGTTACTCGACTAGCGGCCAAGAGACCCAGTACTTC
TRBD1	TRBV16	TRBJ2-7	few	CASSQDRGNDEQYF	TGTGCCAGCAGCCAAGACAGGGGTAACGACGAGCAGTACTTC
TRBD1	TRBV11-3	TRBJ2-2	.	CASSSTGISNTGELFF	TGTGCCAGCAGCTCGACAGGGATCTCTAACACCGGGGAGCTGTTTTTT
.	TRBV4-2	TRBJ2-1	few	CASSQDETEGREQFF	TGTGCCAGCAGCCAAGATGAGACAGAAGGAAGGGAGCAGTTCTTC
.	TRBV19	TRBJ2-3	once	CASSFGGTLPTDTQYF	TGTGCCAGTAGTTTCGGCGGGACGCTCCCCACAGATACGCAGTATTTT
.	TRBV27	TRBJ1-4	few	CASSNRQPTNEKLFF	TGTGCCAGCAGTAACAGGCAACCAACTAATGAAAAACTGTTTTTT
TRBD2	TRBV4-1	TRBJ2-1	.	CASSQAASGYNEQFF	TGCGCCAGCAGCCAAGCTGCTAGCGGATACAATGAGCAGTTCTTC
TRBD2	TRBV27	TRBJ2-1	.	CASSYSSGGAPNEQFF	TGTGCCAGCAGTTATTCTAGCGGGGGGGCCCCCAATGAGCAGTTCTTC
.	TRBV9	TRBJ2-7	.	CASSVAPRQGNSYEQYF	TGTGCCAGCAGCGTAGCCCCTCGGCAGGGGAACTCCTACGAGCAGTACTTC
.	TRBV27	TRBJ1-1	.	CASSLRAPGTEAFF	TGTGCCAGCAGTTTACGGGCCCCGGGGACTGAAGCTTTCTTT
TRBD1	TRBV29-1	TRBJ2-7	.	CSVLDRASYEQYF	TGCAGCGTCCTGGACAGGGCCTCCTACGAGCAGTACTTC
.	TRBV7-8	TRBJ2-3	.	CASSFLGRTDTQYF	TGTGCCAGCAGCTTCCTAGGCCGCACAGATACGCAGTATTTT
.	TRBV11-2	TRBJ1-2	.	CASSVARGSRSGYTF	TGTGCCAGCAGCGTAGCGCGGGGTTCTAGGTCGGGCTACACCTTC
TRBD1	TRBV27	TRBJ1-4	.	CASSLRGQGISFTTNEKLFF	TGTGCCAGCAGTCTCCGGGGACAGGGGATTTCATTTACAACTAATGAAAAACTGTTTTTT
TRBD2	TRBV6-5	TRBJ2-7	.	CASSWTSASYEQYF	TGTGCCAGCAGTTGGACTAGCGCATCCTACGAGCAGTACTTC
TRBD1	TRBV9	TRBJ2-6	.	CASSVGTGFGANVLTF	TGTGCCAGCAGCGTCGGGACAGGGTTTGGGGCCAACGTCCTGACTTTC